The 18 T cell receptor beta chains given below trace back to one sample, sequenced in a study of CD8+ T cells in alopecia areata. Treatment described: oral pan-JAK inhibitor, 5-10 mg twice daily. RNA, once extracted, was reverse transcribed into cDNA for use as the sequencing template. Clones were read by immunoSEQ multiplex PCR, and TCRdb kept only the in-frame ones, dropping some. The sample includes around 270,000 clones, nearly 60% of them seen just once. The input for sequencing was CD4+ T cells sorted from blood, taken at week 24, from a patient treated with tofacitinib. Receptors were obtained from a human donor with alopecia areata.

The CDR3 loop reads CASSPMEGKSNEQFF. DNA for the CDR3: TGCGCCAGCAGCCCCATGGAGGGGAAGAGCAATGAGCAGTTCTTC. This sequence joins TRBV4-1 and TRBJ2-1, with a tentative D call TRBD2 (6 bases). Germline V gene data show CDR1 as MGHRA and CDR2 as YSYEKL. Trimming pared 4 bases from V and 6 bases from J, leaving 16 bases between. The CDR3 is made up of 15 amino acids.

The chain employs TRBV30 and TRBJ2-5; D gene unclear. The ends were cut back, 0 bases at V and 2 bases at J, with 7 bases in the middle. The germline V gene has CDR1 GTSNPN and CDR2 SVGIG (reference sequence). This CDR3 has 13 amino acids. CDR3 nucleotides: TGTGCCTGGAGTGTCTCGACTCAAGAGACCCAGTACTTC. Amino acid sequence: CAWSVSTQETQYF.

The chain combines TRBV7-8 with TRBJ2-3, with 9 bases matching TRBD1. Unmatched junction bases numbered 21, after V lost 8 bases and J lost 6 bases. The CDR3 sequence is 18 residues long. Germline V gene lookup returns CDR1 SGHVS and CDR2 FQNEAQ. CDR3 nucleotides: TGTGCCAGCGGCCCGAAAGATATACGGGGACAGGGCAGGGATACGCAGTATTTT. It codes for CASGPKDIRGQGRDTQYF.

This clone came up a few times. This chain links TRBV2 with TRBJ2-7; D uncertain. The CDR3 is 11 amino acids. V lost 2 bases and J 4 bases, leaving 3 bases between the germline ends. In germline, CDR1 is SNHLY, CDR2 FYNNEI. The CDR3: CASSEWYEQYF. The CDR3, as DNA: TGTGCCAGCAGTGAATGGTACGAGCAGTACTTC.

CDR3 DNA: TGTGCCATCAGTGACACAGGGCTGGCTGGGGCCAACGTCCTGACTTTC. Translated, it gives CAISDTGLAGANVLTF. This chain links TRBV10-3 with TRBJ2-6; D possibly corresponds to TRBD1 (6 bases). Per germline, CDR1 ENHRY and CDR2 SYGVKD. CDR3 length: 16 amino acids. Trimming shortened V by 3 bases and J by 2 bases, and 11 bases separated the two germline ends.

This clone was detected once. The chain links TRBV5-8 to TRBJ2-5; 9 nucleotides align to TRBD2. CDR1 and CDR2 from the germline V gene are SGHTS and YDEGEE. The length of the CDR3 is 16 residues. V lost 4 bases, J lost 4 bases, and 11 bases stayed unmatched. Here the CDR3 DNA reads TGTGCCAGCAGCCCCCAAGGGCGGGGGGGAGGAGAGACCCAGTACTTC. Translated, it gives CASSPQGRGGGETQYF.

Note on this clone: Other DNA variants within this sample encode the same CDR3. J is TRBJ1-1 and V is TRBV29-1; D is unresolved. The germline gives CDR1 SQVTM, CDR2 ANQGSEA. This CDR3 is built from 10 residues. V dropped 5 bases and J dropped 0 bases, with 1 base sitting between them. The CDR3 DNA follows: TGCAGCGTTATGAACACTGAAGCTTTCTTT. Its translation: CSVMNTEAFF.

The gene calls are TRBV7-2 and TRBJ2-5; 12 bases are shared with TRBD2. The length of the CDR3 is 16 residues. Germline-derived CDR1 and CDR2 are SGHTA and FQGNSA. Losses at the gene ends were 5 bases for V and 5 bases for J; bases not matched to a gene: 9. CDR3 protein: CASSLLAGGPRETQYF. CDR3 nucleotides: TGTGCCAGCAGCCTCCTAGCGGGGGGGCCTCGGGAGACCCAGTACTTC.

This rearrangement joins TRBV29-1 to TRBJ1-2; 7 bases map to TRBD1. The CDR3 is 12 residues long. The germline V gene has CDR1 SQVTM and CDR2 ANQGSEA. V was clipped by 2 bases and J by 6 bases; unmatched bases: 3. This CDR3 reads CSVERGGDGYTF. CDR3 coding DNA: TGCAGCGTTGAACGAGGGGGCGATGGCTACACCTTC.

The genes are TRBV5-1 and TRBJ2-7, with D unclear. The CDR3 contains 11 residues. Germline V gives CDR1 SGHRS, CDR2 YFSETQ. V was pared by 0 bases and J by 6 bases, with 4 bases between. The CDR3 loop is CASSLALEQYF. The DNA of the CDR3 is TGCGCCAGCAGCTTGGCACTCGAGCAGTACTTC.

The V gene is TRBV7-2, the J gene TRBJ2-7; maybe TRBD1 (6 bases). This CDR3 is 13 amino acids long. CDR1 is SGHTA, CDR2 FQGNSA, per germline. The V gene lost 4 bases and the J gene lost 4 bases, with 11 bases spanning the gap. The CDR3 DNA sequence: TGTGCCAGCAGCTCCCAGGACAGTTACGAGCAGTACTTC. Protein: CASSSQDSYEQYF. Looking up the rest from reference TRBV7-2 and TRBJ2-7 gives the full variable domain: GAGVSQSPSNKVTEKGKDVELRCDPISGHTALYWYRQSLGQGLEFLIYFQGNSAPDKSGLPSDRFSAERTGGSVSTLTIQRTQQEDSAVYLCASSSQDSYEQYFGPGTRLTVT.

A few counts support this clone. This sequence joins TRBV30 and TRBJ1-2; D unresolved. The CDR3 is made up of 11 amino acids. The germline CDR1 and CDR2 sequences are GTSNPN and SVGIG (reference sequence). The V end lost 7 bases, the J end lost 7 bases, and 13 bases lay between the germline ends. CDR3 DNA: TGTGCCTCGGACGCTACGGGTGGCTACACCTTC. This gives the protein CASDATGGYTF.

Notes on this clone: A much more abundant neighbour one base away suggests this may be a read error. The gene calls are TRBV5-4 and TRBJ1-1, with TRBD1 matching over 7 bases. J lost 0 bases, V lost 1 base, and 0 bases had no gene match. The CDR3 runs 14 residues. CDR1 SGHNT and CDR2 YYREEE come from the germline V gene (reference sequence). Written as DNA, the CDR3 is TGTGCCAGCAGCTTGCAGGGGGTGAACACTGAAGCTTTCTTT. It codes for CASSLQGVNTEAFF.

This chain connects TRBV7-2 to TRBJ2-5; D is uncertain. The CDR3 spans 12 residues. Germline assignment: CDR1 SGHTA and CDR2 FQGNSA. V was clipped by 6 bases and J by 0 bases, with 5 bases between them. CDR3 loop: CASSINQETQYF. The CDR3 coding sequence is TGTGCCAGCAGTATAAACCAAGAGACCCAGTACTTC.

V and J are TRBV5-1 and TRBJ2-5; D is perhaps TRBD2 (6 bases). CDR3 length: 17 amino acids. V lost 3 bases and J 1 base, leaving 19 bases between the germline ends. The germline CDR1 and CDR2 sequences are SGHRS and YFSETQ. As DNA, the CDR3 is TGCGCCAGCAGCTCCCAGACTAGTTCTATACCCCAAGAGACCCAGTACTTC. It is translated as CASSSQTSSIPQETQYF.

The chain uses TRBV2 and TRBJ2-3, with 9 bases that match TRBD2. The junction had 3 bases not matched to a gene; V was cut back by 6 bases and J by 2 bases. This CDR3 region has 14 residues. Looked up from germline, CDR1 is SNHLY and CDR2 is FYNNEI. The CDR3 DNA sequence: TGTGCCAGCAGCGTAGCGGGGGCCACAGATACGCAGTATTTT. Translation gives CASSVAGATDTQYF.

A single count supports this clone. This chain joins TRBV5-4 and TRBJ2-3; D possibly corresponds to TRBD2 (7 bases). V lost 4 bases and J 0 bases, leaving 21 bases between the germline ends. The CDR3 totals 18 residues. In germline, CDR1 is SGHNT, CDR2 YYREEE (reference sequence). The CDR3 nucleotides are TGTGCCAGCAGCATGGGGGCGAAGGGACTAACCAGCACAGATACGCAGTATTTT. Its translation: CASSMGAKGLTSTDTQYF.

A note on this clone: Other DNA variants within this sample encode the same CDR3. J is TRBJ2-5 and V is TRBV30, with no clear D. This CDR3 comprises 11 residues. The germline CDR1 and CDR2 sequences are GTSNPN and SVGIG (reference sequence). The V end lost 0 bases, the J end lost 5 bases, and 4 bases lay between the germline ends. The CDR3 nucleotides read TGTGCCTGGAGTGTAACGGAGACCCAGTACTTC. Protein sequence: CAWSVTETQYF.